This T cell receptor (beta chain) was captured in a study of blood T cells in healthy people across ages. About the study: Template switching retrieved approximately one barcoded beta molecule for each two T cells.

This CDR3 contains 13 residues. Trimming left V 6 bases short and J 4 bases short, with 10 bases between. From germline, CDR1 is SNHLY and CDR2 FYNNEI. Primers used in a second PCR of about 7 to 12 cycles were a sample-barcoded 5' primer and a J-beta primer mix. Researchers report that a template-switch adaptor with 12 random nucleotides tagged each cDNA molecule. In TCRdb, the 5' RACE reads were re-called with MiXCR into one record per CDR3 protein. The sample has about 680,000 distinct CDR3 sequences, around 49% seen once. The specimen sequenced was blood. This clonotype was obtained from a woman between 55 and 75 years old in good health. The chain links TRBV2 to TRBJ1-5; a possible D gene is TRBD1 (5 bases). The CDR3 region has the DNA TGTGCCAGCAGGCGACAGACGAATCAGCCCCAGCATTTT. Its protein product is CASRRQTNQPQHF. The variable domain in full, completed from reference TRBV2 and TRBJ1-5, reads EPEVTQTPSHQVTQMGQEVILRCVPISNHLYFYWYRQILGQKVEFLVSFYNNEISEKSEIFDDQFSVERPDGSNFTLKIRSTKLEDSAMYFCASRRQTNQPQHFGDGTRLSIL.